This T cell receptor beta chain was obtained from a study of T cells after yellow fever vaccination. This clonotype was observed a few times. Its antigen is unidentified. Universal primer sites and UMIs were introduced during 5'RACE template-switching synthesis of TCR cDNA. TCRdb called the 5' RACE reads again in MiXCR, with one record for every CDR3 protein. The data contain about 630,000 distinct CDR3 sequences, approximately 13% of them singletons. Study-wide results and limits: Abundant contaminating clonotypes from the bulk population could appear in FACS-sorted repertoires. A small share of clonotypes appeared in both CD4 and CD8 compartments. Clones that expanded after primary vaccination mostly reappeared after the booster (over 95% CD4, 75% to 90% CD8).

Sequencing used PBMCs, obtained on the day of the yellow fever booster vaccination. The origin of this receptor is a man aged 25-45 years who received the YFV17D yellow fever vaccine.

For the CDR3, the DNA is TGTGCCAGCAGAGAACAGGGAAATCGAAAAGCTTTCTTT. This sequence encodes CASREQGNRKAFF. The rearrangement uses TRBV27 and TRBJ1-1, with D tentatively TRBD1 (6 bases). V shed 6 bases and J shed 9 bases, with 17 bases lying between them. Germline-derived CDR1 and CDR2 are MNHEY and SMNVEV (reference sequence). The CDR3 is 13 residues long.